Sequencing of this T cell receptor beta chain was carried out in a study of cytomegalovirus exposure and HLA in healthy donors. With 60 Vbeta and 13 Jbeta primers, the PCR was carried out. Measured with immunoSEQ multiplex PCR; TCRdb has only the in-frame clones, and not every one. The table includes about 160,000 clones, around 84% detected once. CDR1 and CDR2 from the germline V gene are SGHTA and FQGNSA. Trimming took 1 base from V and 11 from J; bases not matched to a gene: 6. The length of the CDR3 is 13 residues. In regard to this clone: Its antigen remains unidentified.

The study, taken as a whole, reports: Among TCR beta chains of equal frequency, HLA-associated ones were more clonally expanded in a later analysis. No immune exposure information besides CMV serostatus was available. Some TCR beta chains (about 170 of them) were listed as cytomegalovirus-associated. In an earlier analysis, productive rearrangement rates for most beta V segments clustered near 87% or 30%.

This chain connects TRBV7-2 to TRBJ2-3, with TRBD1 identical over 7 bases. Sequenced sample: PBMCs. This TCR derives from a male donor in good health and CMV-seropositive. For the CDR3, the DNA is TGTGCCAGCAGCTTAGATTCCCAGGGGGAGCAGTATTTT. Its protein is CASSLDSQGEQYF.